This section outlines one T cell receptor beta chain sequence together with its context. The antigen it recognizes is unknown. Base-call qualities are not available, and no considerably larger clone is one nucleotide away. These data originate in a study of blood T cell repertoires in COVID-19 (dated by TCRdb to about 2020). Describing the broader study: Samples covering the acute and convalescent phases of COVID-19 were provided by collaborators in the United States, Italy and Spain. The material from the prospective study consisted of cDNA or gDNA derived from T cells, B-cell-depleted T cells, or PBMCs. Subjects who had been exposed to COVID-19, were actively infected with it, or had recovered from it provided the deeply sampled blood TCRbeta repertoires that made up the dataset. A freely available public database, intended as a resource for researchers studying the immune response to SARS-CoV-2, is where the repertoires were released. Samples came from the ongoing ImmuneRACE study (first 160 participants) plus 1,254 subjects from 6 global collaborators. Sample metadata almost always included a de-identified subject ID, COVID-19 status, age in years and sex. Where HLA class I and class II types were available, the types were taken from metadata supplied by the sample provider, not from assay-based typing. What the study reported, not specific to this receptor: The amount of clinical and demographic metadata varied by source and participant and was provided uncurated.

Participants in the prospective study were aged roughly 18 to 100 years, lived in 20 to 30 United States geographic areas, and enrolled through a virtual design. To assign participants to cohorts, the prospective study relied on clinical history that participants themselves reported in a screening survey and a study questionnaire. A participant counted as exposed if, within 2 weeks of entering the study, that participant had been in contact with someone who had a PCR-confirmed or clinician-diagnosed COVID-19 case. Mobile phlebotomists in the prospective study collected whole blood, serum and a nasopharyngeal or oropharyngeal swab from every participant. Prospective study participants could optionally give additional blood draws and questionnaires over a roughly two-month period. Before DNA extraction, blood samples from the prospective study were shipped at room temperature or frozen. Relative to germline, V is 1 base shorter and J is 7 bases shorter, with 13 bases between their ends. Sequences MNHEY (CDR1) and SMNVEV (CDR2) are obtained from the germline V gene (reference sequence). The CDR3 spans 15 residues, from the cysteine through the phenylalanine. CDR3 DNA only is kept here, 45 bases in frame from base 1.

The immunoSEQ Assay, a bias-controlled multiplex PCR, was used to amplify TCRbeta CDR3 regions from genomic DNA. From the authors' description of their analysis: The number of nucleated cells in each sample was estimated from the amplification of reference gene primers within the assay. To quantify the absolute abundance of each unique TCRbeta CDR3 rearrangement, sequence reads were collapsed and filtered. For each sample, productive Simpson clonality was calculated as the square root of Simpson's diversity index across productive rearrangements. Held by TCRdb, this immuneACCESS table contains in-frame sequences only and omits some clones. Under half of the omission traces to an unresolved V gene where checked; the cause of the rest is unknown. V, J and clone size reflect that table, while D and trimming were determined from the DNA. For this sample there are 270,000 or so clones; approximately 90% appear just once. Of the sample, approximately 2.7% is held by the ten largest clones.

The rearrangement combines TRBV27 with TRBJ2-2, and the D gene may be TRBD2, 6 bases matching. Sequencing was performed on PBMCs or T cells enriched from blood (not recorded which). This clonotype was obtained from a man aged 35 to 55 who had been exposed to COVID-19. The CDR3 loop reads CASSLFGGAGGELFF. The nucleotide sequence reads TGTGCCAGCAGTTTATTTGGCGGGGCGGGCGGGGAGCTGTTTTTT.